A single sample gave rise to the 6 T cell receptor beta chains below, sequenced in a study of radiation and T cells in renal cell carcinoma. This table comes from immunoSEQ multiplex PCR, and its TCRdb copy is limited to in-frame clones, with some not included. The sample consists of 100,000 to 150,000 clones, around 80% of them appearing once. Time point given: blood 2 weeks post-SBRT. Indicated treatment: 15 Gy SBRT to primary tumor, nephrectomy 4 weeks later. Sequencing was performed on blood, taken from a patient whose treatment included radiotherapy and nephrectomy. The receptors were sampled from a man over 45 with renal cell carcinoma.

CDR3 sequence (DNA): TGTGCCAGCAGCCAAGGACAGGGGGGAGATACGCAGTATTTT. This encodes CASSQGQGGDTQYF. This rearrangement joins TRBV27 to TRBJ2-3; 10 positions agree with TRBD1. In germline, CDR1 is MNHEY, CDR2 SMNVEV (reference sequence). This CDR3 region has 14 residues. V lost 6 bases and J lost 5; bases outside the gene matches: 5.

The chain is built from TRBV30 and TRBJ2-1; the D gene is possibly TRBD2 (5 bases). Trimming stripped 2 bases from V and 5 bases from J, with 7 bases between. Germline CDR1 GTSNPN, CDR2 SVGIG (reference sequence). The CDR3 covers 12 residues. CDR3 loop: CAWSRTDNEQFF. DNA of the CDR3: TGTGCCTGGAGTCGGACTGACAATGAGCAGTTCTTC.

V is TRBV10-1 and J is TRBJ1-4; D remains unclear. The ends were cut back, 3 bases at V and 5 bases at J, with 10 bases in the middle. The CDR3 is 14 residues long. Germline assignment: CDR1 WNHNN and CDR2 SYGVQD (reference sequence). The CDR3 DNA reads as TGCGCCAGCAGTGATATGTCAGCAAATGAAAAACTGTTTTTT. Translated, it gives CASSDMSANEKLFF.

The CDR3 loop is CASSYYEGGETQYF. CDR3 nucleotide sequence: TGTGCCAGCAGTTACTACGAGGGCGGAGAGACCCAGTACTTC. The chain recombines TRBV6-6 with TRBJ2-5; a possible D gene is TRBD2 (5 bases). V lost 1 base and J lost 4, with 10 bases in between. Germline V gene lookup returns CDR1 MNHNY and CDR2 SVGAGI (reference sequence). The CDR3 length is 14 residues.

The chain has TRBV7-2 and TRBJ2-3, with TRBD2 matching over 9 bases. The germline V gene has CDR1 SGHTA and CDR2 FQGNSA. Losses at the gene ends were 4 bases for V and 6 bases for J; bases not matched to a gene: 8. The CDR3 covers 15 residues. CDR3 bases: TGTGCCAGCAGCTCCCGTAGCGGGAGCGGGGATACGCAGTATTTT. Amino acid sequence: CASSSRSGSGDTQYF.

This rearrangement joins TRBV21-1 to TRBJ1-5. TRBV21-1 is reported as a pseudogene. The CDR3 runs to 15 residues. The CDR3 loop is CASSKHEYCNQPQHF. The CDR3 nucleotides read TGTGCCAGCAGCAAACACGAGTATTGCAATCAGCCCCAGCATTTT.